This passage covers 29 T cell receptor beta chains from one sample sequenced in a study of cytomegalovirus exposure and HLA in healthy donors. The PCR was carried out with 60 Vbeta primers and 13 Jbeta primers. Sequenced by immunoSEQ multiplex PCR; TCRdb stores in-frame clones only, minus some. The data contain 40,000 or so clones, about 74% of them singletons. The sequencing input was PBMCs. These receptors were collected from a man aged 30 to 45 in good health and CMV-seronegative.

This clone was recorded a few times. CDR3 nucleotides: TGTGCCAGCAGCGCCCACTCGGGGAGCTCCTATAATTCACCCCTCCACTTT. Its translation is CASSAHSGSSYNSPLHF. The rearrangement uses TRBV9 and TRBJ1-6; D remains unclear. The CDR3 runs to 17 residues. CDR1 and CDR2 from the germline V gene are SGDLS and YYNGEE. V lost 3 bases to trimming and J lost 0 bases, with 13 bases between them.

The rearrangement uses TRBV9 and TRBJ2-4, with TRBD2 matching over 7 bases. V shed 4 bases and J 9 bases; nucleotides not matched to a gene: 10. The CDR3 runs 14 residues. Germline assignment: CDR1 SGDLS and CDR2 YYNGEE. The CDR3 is CASSPQAGNVIQYF. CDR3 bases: TGTGCCAGCAGCCCACAAGCGGGGAACGTCATTCAGTACTTC.

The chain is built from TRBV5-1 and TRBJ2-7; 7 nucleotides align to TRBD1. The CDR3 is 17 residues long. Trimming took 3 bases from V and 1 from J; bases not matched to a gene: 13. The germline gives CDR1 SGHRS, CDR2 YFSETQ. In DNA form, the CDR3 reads TGCGCCAGCAGCTCCGACCTATGGACAGGCTCTTCCTACGAGCAGTACTTC. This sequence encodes CASSSDLWTGSSYEQYF.

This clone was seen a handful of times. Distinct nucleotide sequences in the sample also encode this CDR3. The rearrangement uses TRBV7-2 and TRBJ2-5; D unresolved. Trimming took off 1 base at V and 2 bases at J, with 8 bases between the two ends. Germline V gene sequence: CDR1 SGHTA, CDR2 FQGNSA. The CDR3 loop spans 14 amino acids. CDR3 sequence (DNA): TGTGCCAGCAGCTTAGTTCCAGTTCAAGAGACCCAGTACTTC. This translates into CASSLVPVQETQYF.

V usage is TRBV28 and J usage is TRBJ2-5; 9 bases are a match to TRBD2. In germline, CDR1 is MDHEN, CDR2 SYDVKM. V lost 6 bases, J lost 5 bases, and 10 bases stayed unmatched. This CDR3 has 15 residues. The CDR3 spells CASRTLAGAGETQYF. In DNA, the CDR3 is TGTGCCAGCAGAACCTTAGCGGGAGCAGGGGAGACCCAGTACTTC.

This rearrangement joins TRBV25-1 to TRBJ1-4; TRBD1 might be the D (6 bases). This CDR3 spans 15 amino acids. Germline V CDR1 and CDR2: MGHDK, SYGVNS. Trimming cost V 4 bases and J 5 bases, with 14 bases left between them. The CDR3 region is CASSARTVENEKLFF. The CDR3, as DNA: TGTGCCAGCAGTGCCCGGACAGTTGAAAATGAAAAACTGTTTTTT.

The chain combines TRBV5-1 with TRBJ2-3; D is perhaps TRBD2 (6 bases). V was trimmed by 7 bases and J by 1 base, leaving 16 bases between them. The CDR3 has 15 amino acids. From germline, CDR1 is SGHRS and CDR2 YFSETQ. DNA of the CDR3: TGCGCCAGCGCTCCGGGGGTGCCTGGCACAGATACGCAGTATTTT. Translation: CASAPGVPGTDTQYF.

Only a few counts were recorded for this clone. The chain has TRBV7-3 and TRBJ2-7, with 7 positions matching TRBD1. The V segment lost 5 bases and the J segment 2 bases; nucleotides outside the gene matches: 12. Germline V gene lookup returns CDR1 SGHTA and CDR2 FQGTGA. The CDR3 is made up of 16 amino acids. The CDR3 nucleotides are TGTGCCAGCAGCCCCCGAGCCTCAGGGGGAACCTACGAGCAGTACTTC. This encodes CASSPRASGGTYEQYF.

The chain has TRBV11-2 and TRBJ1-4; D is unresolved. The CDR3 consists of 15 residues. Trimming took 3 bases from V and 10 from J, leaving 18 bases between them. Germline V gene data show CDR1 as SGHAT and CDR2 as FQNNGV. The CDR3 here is CASSFKEEGGRKLFF. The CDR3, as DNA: TGTGCCAGCAGCTTTAAAGAAGAGGGTGGGAGAAAACTGTTTTTT.

For the CDR3, the DNA is TGTGCCAGCAGCAACCCGACTAGCGGTAATGAGCAGTTCTTC. It translates to CASSNPTSGNEQFF. The gene calls are TRBV7-6 and TRBJ2-1; 9 bases align to TRBD2. V lost 5 bases to trimming and J lost 7 bases; unmatched junction nucleotides: 6. The CDR3 is made up of 14 amino acids. Per the germline V gene, CDR1 is SGHVS and CDR2 is FNYEAQ.

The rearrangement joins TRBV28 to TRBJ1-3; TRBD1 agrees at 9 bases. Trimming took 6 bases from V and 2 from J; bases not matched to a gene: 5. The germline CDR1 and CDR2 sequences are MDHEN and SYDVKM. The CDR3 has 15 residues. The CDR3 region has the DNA TGTGCCAGCAGACTAACAGGGGGCGCTGGAAACACCATATATTTT. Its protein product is CASRLTGGAGNTIYF.

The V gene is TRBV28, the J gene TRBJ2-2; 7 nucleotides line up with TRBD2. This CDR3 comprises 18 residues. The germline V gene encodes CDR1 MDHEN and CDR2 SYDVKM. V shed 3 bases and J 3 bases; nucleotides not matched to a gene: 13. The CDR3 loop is CASSLYNFGGRDTGELFF. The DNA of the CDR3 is TGTGCCAGCAGTTTGTACAATTTTGGCGGGAGAGACACCGGGGAGCTGTTTTTT.

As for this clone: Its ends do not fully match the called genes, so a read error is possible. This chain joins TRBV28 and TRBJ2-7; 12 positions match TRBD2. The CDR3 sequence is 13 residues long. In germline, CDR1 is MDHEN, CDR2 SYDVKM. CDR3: CASSSLTSGSGRF. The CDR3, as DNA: TGTGCCAGCAGTTCCCTGACTAGCGGGAGTGGAAGGTTC.

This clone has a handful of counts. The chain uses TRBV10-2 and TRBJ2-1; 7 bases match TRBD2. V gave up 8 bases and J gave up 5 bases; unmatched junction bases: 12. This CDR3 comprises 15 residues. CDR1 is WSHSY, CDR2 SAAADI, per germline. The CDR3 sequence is CASAGLAAGDNEQFF. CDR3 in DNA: TGCGCCAGCGCCGGATTAGCGGCGGGGGACAATGAGCAGTTCTTC.

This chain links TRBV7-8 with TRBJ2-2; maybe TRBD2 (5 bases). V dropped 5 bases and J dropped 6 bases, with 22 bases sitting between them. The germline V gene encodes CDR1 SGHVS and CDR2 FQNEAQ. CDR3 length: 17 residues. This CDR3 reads CASSARALRALAGELFF. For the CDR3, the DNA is TGTGCCAGCAGCGCGAGGGCTCTACGAGCTTTGGCCGGGGAGCTGTTTTTT.

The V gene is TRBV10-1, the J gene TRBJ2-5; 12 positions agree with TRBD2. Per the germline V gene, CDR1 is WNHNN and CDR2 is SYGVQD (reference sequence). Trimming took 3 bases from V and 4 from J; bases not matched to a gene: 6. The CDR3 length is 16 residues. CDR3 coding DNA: TGCGCCAGCAGTGAAGGACTAGCGGGAAGATTAGAGACCCAGTACTTC. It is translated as CASSEGLAGRLETQYF.

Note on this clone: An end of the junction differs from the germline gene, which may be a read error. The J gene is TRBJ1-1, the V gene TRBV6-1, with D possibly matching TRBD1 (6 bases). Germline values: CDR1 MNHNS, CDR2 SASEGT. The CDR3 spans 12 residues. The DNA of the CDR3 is TGTGCCAGCAGAGGACAGAACGCTGAAGCTTTCTTT. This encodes CASRGQNAEAFF.

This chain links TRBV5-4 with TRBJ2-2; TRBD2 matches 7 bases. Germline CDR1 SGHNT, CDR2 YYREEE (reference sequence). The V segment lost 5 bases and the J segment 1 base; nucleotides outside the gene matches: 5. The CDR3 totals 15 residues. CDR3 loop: CASRGPGGNTGELFF. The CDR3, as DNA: TGTGCCAGCAGGGGCCCGGGGGGGAACACCGGGGAGCTGTTTTTT.

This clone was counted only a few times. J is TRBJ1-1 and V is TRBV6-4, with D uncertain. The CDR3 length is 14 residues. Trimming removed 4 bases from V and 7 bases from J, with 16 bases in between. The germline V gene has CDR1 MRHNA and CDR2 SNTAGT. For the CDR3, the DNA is TGTGCCAGCAGTGCGGGTCAAGAAGCAAATGAAGCTTTCTTT. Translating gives CASSAGQEANEAFF.

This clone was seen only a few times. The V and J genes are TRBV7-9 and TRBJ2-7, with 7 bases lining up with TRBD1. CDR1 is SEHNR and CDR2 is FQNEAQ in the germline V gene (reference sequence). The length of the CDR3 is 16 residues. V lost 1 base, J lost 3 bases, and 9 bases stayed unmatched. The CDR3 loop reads CASSLELGTAFYEQYF. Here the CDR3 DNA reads TGTGCCAGCAGCTTAGAGTTAGGGACAGCATTCTACGAGCAGTACTTC. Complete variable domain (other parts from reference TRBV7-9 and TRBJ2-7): DTGVSQNPRHKITKRGQNVTFRCDPISEHNRLYWYRQTLGQGPEFLTYFQNEAQLEKSRLLSDRFSAERPKGSFSTLEIQRTEQGDSAMYLCASSLELGTAFYEQYFGPGTRLTVT.

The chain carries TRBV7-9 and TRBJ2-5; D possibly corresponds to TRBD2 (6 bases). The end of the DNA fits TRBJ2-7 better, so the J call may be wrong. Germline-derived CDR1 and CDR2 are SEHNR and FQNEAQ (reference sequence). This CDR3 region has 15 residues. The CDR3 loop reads CASSFVGGVPYEQYF. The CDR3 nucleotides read TGTGCCAGCAGCTTTGTGGGGGGAGTACCCTACGAGCAGTACTTC.

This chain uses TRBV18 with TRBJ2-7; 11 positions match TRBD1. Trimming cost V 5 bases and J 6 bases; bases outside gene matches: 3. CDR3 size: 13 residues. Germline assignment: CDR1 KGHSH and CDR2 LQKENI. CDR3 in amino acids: CASSLGQGAEQYF. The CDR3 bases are TGTGCCAGCTCATTAGGACAGGGGGCCGAGCAGTACTTC.

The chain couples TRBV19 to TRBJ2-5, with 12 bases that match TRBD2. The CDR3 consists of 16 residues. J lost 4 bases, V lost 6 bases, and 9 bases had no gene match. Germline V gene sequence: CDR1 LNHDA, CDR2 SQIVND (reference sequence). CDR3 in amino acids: CASSSLAGGRGETQYF. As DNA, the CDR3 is TGTGCCAGTAGCTCGCTAGCGGGAGGGAGGGGAGAGACCCAGTACTTC.

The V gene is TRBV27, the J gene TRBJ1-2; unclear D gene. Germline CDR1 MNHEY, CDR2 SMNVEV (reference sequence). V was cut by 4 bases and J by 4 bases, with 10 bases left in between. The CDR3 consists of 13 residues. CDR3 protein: CASSYTSGYGYTF. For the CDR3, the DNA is TGTGCCAGCAGTTATACTTCGGGCTATGGCTACACCTTC.

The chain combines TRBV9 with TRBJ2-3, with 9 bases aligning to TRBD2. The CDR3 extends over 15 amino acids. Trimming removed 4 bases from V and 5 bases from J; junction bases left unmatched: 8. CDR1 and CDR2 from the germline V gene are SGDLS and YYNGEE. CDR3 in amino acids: CASSREGGGVDTQYF. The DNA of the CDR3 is TGTGCCAGCAGCCGCGAGGGCGGGGGGGTAGATACGCAGTATTTT.

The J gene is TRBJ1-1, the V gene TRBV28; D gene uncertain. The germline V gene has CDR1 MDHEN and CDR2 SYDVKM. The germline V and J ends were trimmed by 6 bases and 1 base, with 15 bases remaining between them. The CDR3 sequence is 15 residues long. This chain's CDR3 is CASSLAGMGNTEAFF. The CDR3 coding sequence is TGTGCCAGCAGCCTGGCGGGTATGGGGAACACTGAAGCTTTCTTT.

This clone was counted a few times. The CDR3 nucleotides read TGCAGCGCCTCGGGACAGACAGATACGCAGTATTTT. Amino acids: CSASGQTDTQYF. The gene calls are TRBV29-1 and TRBJ2-3; 7 nucleotides match TRBD1. In germline, CDR1 is SQVTM, CDR2 ANQGSEA. The CDR3 is 12 amino acids. V shed 7 bases and J 3 bases; nucleotides not matched to a gene: 4.

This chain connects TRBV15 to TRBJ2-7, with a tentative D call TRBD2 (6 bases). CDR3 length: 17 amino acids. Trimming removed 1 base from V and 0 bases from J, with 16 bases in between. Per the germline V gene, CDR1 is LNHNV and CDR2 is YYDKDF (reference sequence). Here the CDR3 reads CATSRVGWTKSSYEQYF. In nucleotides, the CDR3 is TGTGCCACCAGCAGAGTGGGTTGGACTAAAAGCTCCTACGAGCAGTACTTC. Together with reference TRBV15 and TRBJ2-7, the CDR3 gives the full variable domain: DAMVIQNPRYQVTQFGKPVTLSCSQTLNHNVMYWYQQKSSQAPKLLFHYYDKDFNNEADTPDNFQSRRPNTSFCFLDIRSPGLGDTAMYLCATSRVGWTKSSYEQYFGPGTRLTVT.

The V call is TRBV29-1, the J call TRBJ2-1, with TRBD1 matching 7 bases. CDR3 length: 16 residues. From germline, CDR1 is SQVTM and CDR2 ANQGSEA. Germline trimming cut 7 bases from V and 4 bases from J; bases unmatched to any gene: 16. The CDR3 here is CSATPIGTDPYNEQFF. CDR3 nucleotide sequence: TGCAGCGCCACTCCCATCGGGACAGATCCTTACAATGAGCAGTTCTTC.